The rows below give T cell receptor beta chains drawn from one sample of a study of cytotoxic CD8 clonotypes in ibrutinib-treated CLL. Generated by immunoSEQ multiplex PCR, the TCRdb table keeps only in-frame clones and is missing some. The data hold fewer than 45,000 clones, with roughly 70% observed a single time. The sequencing used PBMCs, collected at disease progression, from a patient treated with ibrutinib. The receptors shown here come from a human donor with chronic lymphocytic leukemia. Both conserved end residues are trimmed from each CDR3. Clone size, where shown, is once, few, many, or a class for clones that have expanded.

V: TRBV7-6
length: 12
J: TRBJ2-5
size: .
CDR3: ASSVSDGGETQY

V: TRBV9
length: 10
J: TRBJ2-5
size: few
CDR3: ASSVDSETQY

V: TRBV9
length: 14
J: TRBJ2-1
size: .
CDR3: ASSTANRGLSNEQF

V: TRBV20-1
length: 9
J: TRBJ1-2
size: .
CDR3: SASLDSGYT

V: TRBV10-2
length: 13
J: TRBJ2-3
size: few
CDR3: ATTGTSVGTDTQY

V: TRBV11-3
length: 11
J: TRBJ2-5
size: .
CDR3: ASSEGAWETQY

V: TRBV28
length: 12
J: TRBJ1-1
size: few
CDR3: ASSTPSGRTEAF

V: TRBV6-1
length: 11
J: TRBJ2-5
size: .
CDR3: ASSGWSQGTQY

V: TRBV30
length: 11
J: TRBJ1-1
size: .
CDR3: ALLLGPKREGF

V: TRBV5-4
length: 12
J: TRBJ2-2
size: few
CDR3: ASRPGGGSRELF

V: TRBV2
length: 14
J: TRBJ1-6
size: .
CDR3: ASSVRDRIYNSPLH

V: TRBV27
length: 15
J: TRBJ2-7
size: .
CDR3: ASSAAPRVSLGYEQY

V: TRBV11-2
length: 12
J: TRBJ2-5
size: .
CDR3: ASSLSASQETQY

V: TRBV9
length: 13
J: TRBJ1-3
size: .
CDR3: ASSNRQGRGNTIY

V: TRBV4-1
length: 12
J: TRBJ2-7
size: .
CDR3: ASSQVGNPYEQY

V: TRBV5-1
length: 11
J: TRBJ1-1
size: .
CDR3: ASSLQRNTEAF

V: TRBV2
length: 15
J: TRBJ1-5
size: .
CDR3: ASSLRWLLGSHQPQH

V: TRBV6-5
length: 13
J: TRBJ1-3
size: .
CDR3: ASSHTGGTGNTIY

V: TRBV5-5
length: 11
J: TRBJ2-7
size: .
CDR3: ASSPRDSYEQY

V: TRBV5-1
length: 15
J: TRBJ2-5
size: .
CDR3: ASSLGPQGAGQETQY

V: TRBV11-3
length: 14
J: TRBJ2-1
size: .
CDR3: ASSPGLAGMYNEQF

V: TRBV7-6
length: 12
J: TRBJ1-5
size: .
CDR3: ASSLGAGNQPQH

V: TRBV2
length: 13
J: TRBJ2-1
size: .
CDR3: ASSLGGSGRYEQF

V: TRBV5-1
length: 17
J: TRBJ1-4
size: .
CDR3: ASSLAFWTGSATNEKLF

V: TRBV2
length: 12
J: TRBJ1-4
size: .
CDR3: ASSERGSNEKLF

V: TRBV18
length: 11
J: TRBJ2-7
size: .
CDR3: ASSDRVVYEQY

V: TRBV6-1
length: 13
J: TRBJ2-7
size: .
CDR3: ASSEGRFFYYEQY

V: TRBV6-5
length: 11
J: TRBJ1-1
size: .
CDR3: ASSWGHETEAF

V: TRBV6-1
length: 16
J: TRBJ1-3
size: .
CDR3: ASSEQLIVDRAGNTIY

V: TRBV11-2
length: 12
J: TRBJ2-1
size: .
CDR3: ASSSGTTYNEQF

V: TRBV15
length: 16
J: TRBJ1-2
size: .
CDR3: ATSRTRDPEDPQYGYT

V: TRBV6-6
length: 12
J: TRBJ1-1
size: .
CDR3: ASRSTGGSTEAF

V: TRBV5-1
length: 13
J: TRBJ2-3
size: few
CDR3: ASSLGGIVGDTQY

V: TRBV15
length: 16
J: TRBJ1-2
size: once
CDR3: ATSRVYTGRSGTYGYT

V: TRBV6-5
length: 12
J: TRBJ2-7
size: .
CDR3: ASSPGQGAYEQY

V: TRBV25-1
length: 15
J: TRBJ2-6
size: .
CDR3: ASSSNGGDSGANVLT

V: TRBV6-6
length: 12
J: TRBJ1-3
size: .
CDR3: ASSPGTAGNTIY

V: TRBV2
length: 14
J: TRBJ2-1
size: .
CDR3: ASSAWVPSSYNEQF

V: TRBV6-1
length: 13
J: TRBJ2-7
size: few
CDR3: ASSEAWGQSYEQY

V: TRBV10-3
length: 14
J: TRBJ2-3
size: once
CDR3: AISESPGQGTDTQY